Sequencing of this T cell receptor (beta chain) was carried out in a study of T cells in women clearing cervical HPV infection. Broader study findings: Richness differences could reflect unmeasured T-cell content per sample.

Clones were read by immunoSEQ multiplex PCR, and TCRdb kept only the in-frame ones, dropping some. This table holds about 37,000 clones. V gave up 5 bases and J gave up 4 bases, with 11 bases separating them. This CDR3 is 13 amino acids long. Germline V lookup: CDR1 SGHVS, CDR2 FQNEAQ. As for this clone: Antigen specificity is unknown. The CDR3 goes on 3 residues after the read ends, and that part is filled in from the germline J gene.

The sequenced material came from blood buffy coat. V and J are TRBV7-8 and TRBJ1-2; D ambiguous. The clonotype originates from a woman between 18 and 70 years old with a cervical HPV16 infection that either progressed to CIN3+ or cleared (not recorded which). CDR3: CASSIGSTYGYTF. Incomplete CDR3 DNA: TGTGCCAGCAGCATCGGGTCAACCTATGGC.